The source of this TCR beta chain is a study of cytomegalovirus exposure and HLA in healthy donors. PCR involved 60 Vbeta and 13 Jbeta primers. Generated by immunoSEQ multiplex PCR, the TCRdb table keeps only in-frame clones and is missing some. The repertoire holds about 240,000 clones, 75% to 85% seen once, with less than 8.5% in the top ten. Overall study findings and caveats: Investigators reported 164 TCR beta chains as tied to cytomegalovirus. A previous analysis found most TCR beta V segments productive roughly 90% or roughly 30% of the time.

The CDR3 covers 15 residues. Germline CDR1 reads SQVTM; CDR2 reads ANQGSEA. V gave up 7 bases and J gave up 3 bases; unmatched junction bases: 14. A word on this clone: Its antigen is unidentified.

Sequenced sample: PBMCs. The receptor was isolated from a woman in her fifties or sixties in good health and CMV-seropositive. This chain connects TRBV29-1 to TRBJ1-2, with 7 nucleotides matching TRBD1. This CDR3 reads CSAGLGRTGHYGYTF. CDR3 nucleotides: TGCAGCGCCGGACTCGGAAGGACAGGTCACTATGGCTACACCTTC.